Listed below are T cell receptor beta chains from one sample, sequenced in a study of T cell repertoires in cytomegalovirus infection. Which antigens these TCRs recognize remains unknown. MiXCR was run by TCRdb on the reads, yielding one entry per CDR3 protein. The repertoire holds about 900,000 distinct CDR3 sequences, with 25% to 40% as singletons. The sequencing used cultured CD8+ T cells from PBMCs, collected from culture after CMV antigen stimulation. Every receptor here comes from a human donor in good health (CMV status not recorded). Some clones in this sample may be carry-over from other donors' samples. The CDR3 runs from the conserved cysteine through the conserved F or W. D genes are given only for firm matches. Expanded clones are given a class, and other clones once, few, many or no size at all.

cdr3_length	d_call	v_call	clone_size	j_call	cdr3_aa	cdr3_nt
13	.	TRBV7-8	few	TRBJ2-1	CASSFNRANEQFF	TGTGCCAGCAGCTTTAACAGGGCAAATGAGCAGTTCTTC
19	TRBD2	TRBV12-3/TRBV12-4	.	TRBJ2-3	CASSSSVRGLAGREDTQYF	TGTGCCAGCAGTTCGTCGGTTAGGGGACTAGCGGGTCGGGAAGATACGCAGTATTTT
14	.	TRBV7-9	.	TRBJ2-3	CASSRTALTDTQYF	TGTGCCAGCAGCCGGACGGCTCTCACAGATACGCAGTATTTT
18	TRBD2	TRBV6-1	.	TRBJ2-3	CASSPYLPGGGITDTQYF	TGTGCCAGCAGTCCTTACCTCCCGGGCGGGGGGATTACAGATACGCAGTATTTT
16	TRBD2	TRBV13	.	TRBJ2-3	CASSLRAGGGTDTQYF	TGTGCCAGCAGCTTAAGAGCGGGAGGTGGCACAGATACGCAGTATTTT
16	.	TRBV2	few	TRBJ2-5	CASSVSGTGEVETQYF	TGTGCCAGCAGTGTCTCGGGGACGGGGGAAGTGGAGACCCAGTACTTC
12	.	TRBV25-1	.	TRBJ1-1	CASSDPGRLSFF	TGTGCCAGCAGTGACCCCGGCCGGTTGAGTTTCTTT
14	TRBD1	TRBV12-5	.	TRBJ1-2	CASGAETGPYGYTF	TGTGCTAGTGGTGCCGAGACAGGGCCCTATGGCTACACCTTC
13	.	TRBV20-1	.	TRBJ2-7	CSASHGAAYEQYF	TGCAGTGCTAGCCATGGAGCGGCCTACGAGCAGTACTTC
13	.	TRBV10-2	.	TRBJ2-7	CAGGGSNSYEQYF	TGCGCCGGAGGGGGAAGCAACTCTTACGAGCAGTACTTC
16	TRBD2	TRBV5-1	.	TRBJ2-1	CASSQTSGGPYNEQFF	TGCGCCAGCAGCCAGACTAGCGGGGGTCCCTACAATGAGCAGTTCTTC
16	TRBD1	TRBV6-8	.	TRBJ2-7	CASSYSREQGVYEQYF	TGTGCCAGCAGTTACTCCAGAGAACAGGGGGTTTACGAGCAGTACTTC
18	TRBD2	TRBV7-3	many	TRBJ2-3	CASSSPGLAGADTDTQYF	TGTGCCAGCAGCTCTCCGGGACTAGCGGGAGCCGACACAGATACGCAGTATTTT
15	TRBD1	TRBV27	.	TRBJ1-1	CASSRSGTGNTEAFF	TGTGCCAGCAGCAGATCCGGGACAGGGAACACTGAAGCTTTCTTT
16	.	TRBV6-1	many	TRBJ2-7	CASSEEGVLYSYEQYF	TGTGCCAGCAGTGAAGAAGGGGTTCTTTACTCCTACGAGCAGTACTTC
18	TRBD2	TRBV7-2	many	TRBJ2-5	CASSLVLAGRSGLETQYF	TGTGCCAGCAGCTTAGTACTAGCGGGTCGGTCTGGTCTAGAGACCCAGTACTTC
18	TRBD1	TRBV6-5	.	TRBJ1-6	CASSLTGGVSSYNSPLHF	TGTGCCAGCAGTTTGACAGGGGGCGTTAGCTCCTATAATTCACCCCTCCACTTT
13	.	TRBV6-1	few	TRBJ1-1	CASRRKGNTEAFF	TGTGCCAGCAGACGAAAGGGGAACACTGAAGCTTTCTTT
13	.	TRBV10-3	few	TRBJ2-2	CAIKDLNTGELFF	TGTGCCATCAAGGACTTGAACACCGGGGAGCTGTTTTTT
12	.	TRBV7-9	few	TRBJ2-1	CASQGAHNEQFF	TGTGCCAGCCAGGGTGCTCACAATGAGCAGTTCTTC
17	.	TRBV7-6	few	TRBJ2-1	CASSLVRGGDSYNEQFF	TGTGCCAGCAGCTTAGTAAGGGGGGGGGACTCCTACAATGAGCAGTTCTTC
13	TRBD1	TRBV6-1	few	TRBJ1-2	CASAHTGDYGYTF	TGTGCCAGCGCGCACACAGGGGACTATGGCTACACCTTC
18	.	TRBV19	few	TRBJ2-1	CASSERFSGDWGDNEQFF	TGTGCCAGTAGTGAACGGTTTTCAGGGGACTGGGGGGACAATGAGCAGTTCTTC
13	.	TRBV19	.	TRBJ1-2	CASSTYGGYGYTF	TGTGCCAGTAGTACCTACGGGGGCTATGGCTACACCTTC
17	.	TRBV12-3/TRBV12-4	few	TRBJ1-6	CASSFGQLSSYNSPLHF	TGTGCCAGCAGTTTTGGACAACTGAGCTCCTATAATTCACCCCTCCACTTT
14	.	TRBV6-2/TRBV6-3	few	TRBJ1-5	CASSYWERNQPQHF	TGTGCCAGCAGTTACTGGGAGCGGAATCAGCCCCAGCATTTT
13	.	TRBV27	.	TRBJ2-1	CASSFGRSNEQFF	TGTGCCAGCAGTTTTGGCAGGTCCAATGAGCAGTTCTTC
15	.	TRBV7-2	many	TRBJ2-7	CASSLEGLSVYEQYF	TGTGCCAGCAGCTTAGAGGGCCTTTCGGTCTACGAGCAGTACTTC
12	.	TRBV6-1	few	TRBJ2-1	CASRGRLNEQFF	TGTGCCAGCAGGGGGAGGCTAAATGAGCAGTTCTTC
20	TRBD1	TRBV19	few	TRBJ1-6	CASSPRWTGGLRSYNSPLHF	TGTGCCAGTAGTCCGCGTTGGACAGGGGGTTTGCGGTCCTATAATTCACCCCTCCACTTT
17	TRBD1	TRBV6-5	.	TRBJ1-2	CASSYSSTGILSDGYTF	TGTGCCAGCAGTTACTCTTCGACAGGGATCCTTTCGGACGGCTACACCTTC
15	TRBD1	TRBV19	few	TRBJ1-1	CASSIVGQVNTEAFF	TGTGCCAGTAGTATAGTCGGACAGGTGAACACTGAAGCTTTCTTT
17	.	TRBV7-9	many	TRBJ2-2	CASSSPQGSVNTGELFF	TGTGCCAGCAGCTCCCCCCAGGGGTCGGTGAACACCGGGGAGCTGTTTTTT
16	TRBD1	TRBV7-8	.	TRBJ1-6	CASSARQGPSISPLHF	TGTGCCAGCAGCGCCCGACAGGGGCCCAGTATATCACCCCTCCACTTT
10	.	TRBV19	.	TRBJ2-5	CASKDETQYF	TGTGCCAGTAAGGACGAGACCCAGTACTTC
12	.	TRBV9	few	TRBJ1-1	CASARGNTEAFF	TGTGCCAGTGCACGGGGAAACACTGAAGCTTTCTTT
15	TRBD1	TRBV12-3/TRBV12-4	.	TRBJ1-3	CASSLRTGSGNTIYF	TGTGCCAGCAGTTTAAGGACAGGCTCTGGAAACACCATATATTTT
17	.	TRBV4-1	.	TRBJ2-1	CASSQEEARSSYNEQFF	TGCGCCAGCAGCCAAGAGGAGGCTCGGAGCTCCTACAATGAGCAGTTCTTC
13	.	TRBV12-3/TRBV12-4	.	TRBJ1-5	CASSFGGSGPQHF	TGTGCCAGCAGTTTCGGGGGGAGTGGGCCCCAGCATTTT
14	.	TRBV6-4	once	TRBJ1-1	CANSEHSWDTEAFF	TGTGCCAACAGTGAGCATTCATGGGACACTGAAGCTTTCTTT
12	.	TRBV19	.	TRBJ1-4	CASSSGFEKLFF	TGTGCCAGTAGTTCGGGTTTTGAAAAACTGTTTTTT
17	.	TRBV7-9	few	TRBJ1-1	CASSLVLAQGLNTEAFF	TGTGCCAGCAGCCTAGTCCTTGCGCAGGGCCTGAACACTGAAGCTTTCTTT
12	.	TRBV27	.	TRBJ2-2	CASNEGTGELFF	TGTGCCAGCAACGAGGGGACCGGGGAGCTGTTTTTT
16	.	TRBV3-1	.	TRBJ2-1	CASSQPDLSSYNEQFF	TGTGCCAGCAGCCAACCCGACTTGTCGTCCTACAATGAGCAGTTCTTC
15	.	TRBV19	few	TRBJ1-5	CASSIAQGINQPQHF	TGTGCCAGTAGTATAGCCCAAGGGATCAATCAGCCCCAGCATTTT
14	.	TRBV6-6	.	TRBJ1-1	CASGDRDPNTEAFF	TGTGCCAGCGGGGACCGGGACCCAAACACTGAAGCTTTCTTT
15	.	TRBV20-1	.	TRBJ1-5	CSARDYRGGDQPQHF	TGCAGTGCTAGAGATTACCGGGGAGGGGATCAGCCCCAGCATTTT
14	.	TRBV7-6	few	TRBJ2-5	CASLSSGRVVGQYF	TGTGCCAGCCTGTCCTCCGGCCGAGTCGTGGGCCAGTACTTC
13	.	TRBV7-6	.	TRBJ1-1	CASRRGGDTEAFF	TGTGCCAGCAGGCGGGGGGGGGATACTGAAGCTTTCTTT
18	TRBD2	TRBV6-2/TRBV6-3	few	TRBJ2-5	CASTLEWIAGRKQETQYF	TGTGCCAGCACTCTAGAGTGGATAGCGGGGCGAAAGCAAGAGACCCAGTACTTC
15	TRBD1	TRBV7-9	few	TRBJ1-2	CASSSRTGGEDGYTF	TGTGCCAGCAGCTCACGGACAGGGGGCGAGGATGGCTACACCTTC
19	.	TRBV4-3	.	TRBJ1-3	CASSQDLGRLILSGNTIYF	TGCGCCAGCAGCCAAGATCTGGGGAGGCTAATCCTCTCTGGAAACACCATATATTTT
13	.	TRBV10-1	few	TRBJ1-1	CASSDPIGTEAFF	TGCGCCAGCAGTGATCCTATAGGGACTGAAGCTTTCTTT
15	TRBD1	TRBV27	.	TRBJ2-5	CASSTGTGGVETQYF	TGTGCCAGCAGTACCGGGACAGGGGGCGTAGAGACCCAGTACTTC
17	.	TRBV7-2	many	TRBJ2-3	CASSLPAVGSSTDTQYF	TGTGCCAGCAGCTTACCAGCGGTGGGATCTAGCACAGATACGCAGTATTTT
15	.	TRBV6-8	.	TRBJ1-5	CASASSTASNQPQHF	TGTGCCAGCGCTAGTAGTACGGCTAGCAATCAGCCCCAGCATTTT